This T cell receptor beta chain derives from a study of post-analysis software for immune sequencing data. Study in general: Recorded subtypes: relapsing-remitting, secondary progressive, progressive-relapsing; some patients unannotated. Study results and caveats: Batch-matched samples strongly co-clustered by F measure. Controls significantly exceeded multiple sclerosis patients in normalized Chao1 diversity. About five TRBV segments, including TRBV5-6, TRBV5-1 and TRBV20-1, were more frequent in patients than controls.

Tagging with unique molecular identifiers was a feature of the TCR beta cDNA libraries. TCRdb passed the PCR reads through MiXCR, listing each CDR3 protein once. The table records hundreds of thousands of distinct CDR3 sequences, 25% to 30% of them present only once. The CDR3 runs to 17 residues. The junction had 9 bases not matched to a gene; V was cut back by 1 base and J by 6 bases. This clonotype was seen more than once but under ten times. Its antigen is not identified. Sequencing was performed on blood. The rearrangement uses TRBV12-3 or TRBV12-4 and TRBJ2-1; TRBD2 matches at 10 bases. This TCR was recovered from a girl between 10 and 17 years old with multiple sclerosis. The CDR3 region has the DNA TGTGCCAGCAGTTTAGAATTAGCGGGAGGCCTTGGCAATGAGCAGTTCTTC. This translates into CASSLELAGGLGNEQFF.